The next 14 T cell receptor beta chains were all read from a single sample in a study of blood T cell repertoires in COVID-19. Clones were read by immunoSEQ multiplex PCR, and TCRdb kept only the in-frame ones, dropping some. Among about 400,000 clones listed, roughly 91% were seen once. Sequencing was carried out using PBMCs or T cells enriched from blood (not recorded which). The receptor source for this set is a woman in her thirties who had recovered from COVID-19.

The chain has TRBV6-5 and TRBJ2-2; 8 nucleotides agree with TRBD2. The V segment lost 4 bases and the J segment 3 bases; nucleotides outside the gene matches: 7. The CDR3 consists of 16 residues. Per germline, CDR1 MNHEY and CDR2 SVGAGI. CDR3 region: CASSSINSGDTGELFF. As DNA, the CDR3 is TGTGCCAGCAGTTCGATAAATAGCGGGGACACCGGGGAGCTGTTTTTT.

This clone turned up a few times. This rearrangement joins TRBV27 to TRBJ2-3; D is unresolved. Germline assignment: CDR1 MNHEY and CDR2 SMNVEV (reference sequence). The V and J ends lost 3 bases and 0 bases respectively, with 10 bases between them. The CDR3 spans 15 residues. CDR3 amino acids: CASSFARGSTDTQYF. The CDR3 DNA reads TGTGCCAGCAGTTTCGCCAGAGGAAGCACAGATACGCAGTATTTT.

The chain recombines TRBV28 with TRBJ1-2; 7 nucleotides line up with TRBD1. CDR3 length equals 14 residues. The V and J ends lost 6 bases and 4 bases, in that order; junction bases with no gene match: 8. Germline loops: CDR1 MDHEN, CDR2 SYDVKM. The CDR3: CASSPGQSAYGYTF. Here the CDR3 DNA reads TGTGCCAGCAGCCCGGGACAGTCGGCCTATGGCTACACCTTC.

This clone was recorded only once. The chain links TRBV19 to TRBJ1-5, with D possibly being TRBD1 (6 bases). V was trimmed by 4 bases and J by 4 bases, leaving 20 bases between them. Germline lookup yields CDR1 LNHDA and CDR2 SQIVND (reference sequence). This CDR3 is 17 amino acids long. The CDR3 DNA follows: TGTGCCAGTAGTACCTTCAAACAGGGTACAGGGAATCAGCCCCAGCATTTT. This codes for CASSTFKQGTGNQPQHF.

V is TRBV13 and J is TRBJ2-7; TRBD2 might be the D (5 bases). The CDR3 is made up of 14 amino acids. Trimming took 1 base from V and 2 from J, leaving 9 bases between them. Germline V CDR1 and CDR2: PRHDT, FYEKMQ (reference sequence). CDR3 loop: CASSLVVGAYEQYF. The CDR3 DNA follows: TGTGCCAGCAGCTTAGTTGTGGGAGCCTACGAGCAGTACTTC.

This clone has just one count. V gene TRBV5-6 combines with J gene TRBJ2-1; 7 nucleotides agree with TRBD1. Per the germline V gene, CDR1 is SGHDT and CDR2 is YYEEEE. V lost 0 bases to trimming and J lost 4 bases; unmatched junction nucleotides: 7. The CDR3 totals 16 residues. CDR3 nucleotides: TGTGCCAGCAGCTTGGCTGGGACAGTAATATACAATGAGCAGTTCTTC. As protein: CASSLAGTVIYNEQFF. The whole variable domain, remainder taken from reference TRBV5-6 and TRBJ2-1, is DAGVTQSPTHLIKTRGQQVTLRCSPKSGHDTVSWYQQALGQGPQFIFQYYEEEERQRGNFPDRFSGHQFPNYSSELNVNALLLGDSALYLCASSLAGTVIYNEQFFGPGTRLTVL.

J is TRBJ2-1 and V is TRBV10-3, with 8 bases lining up with TRBD2. This CDR3 has 14 residues. The germline CDR1 and CDR2 sequences are ENHRY and SYGVKD. Unmatched junction bases numbered 6, after V lost 2 bases and J lost 9 bases. DNA of the CDR3: TGTGCCATCAGTGAGGGAAGCGGGAGCAGTGAGCAGTTCTTC. Translating it yields CAISEGSGSSEQFF.

The chain is built from TRBV27 and TRBJ2-1; perhaps TRBD1 as D (5 bases). The CDR3 totals 12 residues. V shed 2 bases and J shed 9 bases, with 8 bases lying between them. Germline CDR1 is MNHEY and CDR2 is SMNVEV (reference sequence). CDR3 sequence reads: CASSLQGSEQFF. The CDR3, as DNA: TGTGCCAGCAGTTTACAGGGCAGTGAGCAGTTCTTC.

The genes are TRBV12-3 or TRBV12-4 and TRBJ2-1; D is ambiguous. The V gene lost 6 bases and the J gene lost 5 bases, with 11 bases spanning the gap. The CDR3 has 13 amino acids. The CDR3 spells CASSRSQNNEQFF. In DNA, the CDR3 is TGTGCCAGCAGCCGGTCCCAAAACAATGAGCAGTTCTTC.

The V and J genes are TRBV5-1 and TRBJ1-5; TRBD1 is a possible D gene (5 bases). Germline CDR1 SGHRS, CDR2 YFSETQ. Trimming took off 0 bases at V and 5 bases at J, with 12 bases between the two ends. CDR3 size: 15 residues. The CDR3 bases are TGCGCCAGCAGCTTGGACTCAGGGTCTGATCAGCCCCAGCATTTT. Translating gives CASSLDSGSDQPQHF.

The chain links TRBV4-3 to TRBJ2-1, with TRBD2 matching over 10 bases. The V gene's germline CDR1 is LGHNA and CDR2 YSLEER. The CDR3 is made up of 16 amino acids. V lost 1 base to trimming and J lost 4 bases; unmatched junction nucleotides: 4. CDR3 nucleotides: TGCGCCAGCAGCCAAGGGAGCGGGGGGGAATACAATGAGCAGTTCTTC. It is translated as CASSQGSGGEYNEQFF.

The chain has TRBV27 and TRBJ2-7, with a tentative D call TRBD2 (5 bases). CDR1 and CDR2 (germline): MNHEY, SMNVEV (reference sequence). This CDR3 comprises 14 residues. V lost 5 bases to trimming and J lost 2 bases, with 13 bases between them. CDR3 protein: CASSPPGVPYEQYF. The CDR3 DNA reads TGTGCCAGCAGTCCCCCCGGGGTCCCCTACGAGCAGTACTTC.

The chain joins TRBV7-3 to TRBJ2-1; TRBD2 might be the D (6 bases). Trimming removed 3 bases at V and 7 bases at J, with 19 bases between. From germline, CDR1 is SGHTA and CDR2 FQGTGA. This CDR3 is 16 amino acids long. In nucleotides, the CDR3 is TGTGCCAGCAGCTTCTTGGGCGGCGGGATGGGTAATGAGCAGTTCTTC. This encodes CASSFLGGGMGNEQFF. Complete variable domain (other parts from reference TRBV7-3 and TRBJ2-1): GAGVSQTPSNKVTEKGKYVELRCDPISGHTALYWYRQSLGQGPEFLIYFQGTGAADDSGLPNDRFFAVRPEGSVSTLKIQRTERGDSAVYLCASSFLGGGMGNEQFFGPGTRLTVL.

The V call is TRBV15, the J call TRBJ1-2; possibly TRBD1 for D (5 bases). Trimming shortened V by 5 bases and J by 6 bases, and 16 bases separated the two germline ends. Germline V CDR1 and CDR2: LNHNV, YYDKDF (reference sequence). The CDR3 length is 14 residues. The CDR3 here is CATSPKTVVDGYTF. For the CDR3, the DNA is TGTGCCACCAGCCCCAAGACAGTGGTCGATGGCTACACCTTC. The full variable domain, rest sourced from reference TRBV15 and TRBJ1-2, is DAMVIQNPRYQVTQFGKPVTLSCSQTLNHNVMYWYQQKSSQAPKLLFHYYDKDFNNEADTPDNFQSRRPNTSFCFLDIRSPGLGDTAMYLCATSPKTVVDGYTFGSGTRLTVV.